The entry that follows covers one T cell receptor (beta chain) sequence. This clonotype has only a few counts. It has no known antigen specificity. No base-level quality is on record; no much larger clone is a single base apart. The sample belongs to a study of early T cells in non-severe SARS-CoV-2 infection (dated by TCRdb to the early 2020s). Background for the entire study: Bulk RNA from unsorted whole blood was used for TCR sequencing, so alpha and beta chains could not be paired. On the study overall, not on this receptor specifically: VDJdb matching was skewed toward anti-spike CD8 responses and likely underestimated virus-specific expansions, missing private and CD4 specificities.

Receptors were amplified or captured by 5' RACE. Sequencing instrument: NextSeq 500. In the TCR library protocol, unique molecular identifiers were attached to individual cDNA molecules to correct for PCR bias and sequencing error. Both TCR alpha and beta chains were sequenced, and tight co-correlation was observed between alpha and beta sequence abundances in each sample. Per the source publication's procedure: Decombinator V4 was used to annotate the V gene, J gene and CDR3 of the TCR sequences. Expanded TCRs were defined as changing significantly between any two time points under a Poisson model with p below 0.0001. TCR abundances were normalised to the total number of TCRs sequenced per sample and were expressed as counts per million. VDJdb, accessed 1 November 2021, was searched for CMV, EBV and SARS-CoV-2 annotated TCRs, with TCRs annotated for multiple antigens excluded. The raw public data were reprocessed by TCRdb itself: fastp quality trimming at Q25, MiXCR clonotype calling, in-frame beta chains only. Rows with a matching CDR3 protein are joined into one entry that keeps the most common DNA and genes. These V and J calls rely on TCRdb rather than the paper's analysis. This sample lists over 45,000 distinct CDR3 sequences; 6.5% to 7.5% were detected once. The ten largest clones represent 5.5% to 7.5% of the sample.

A case-control design nested within a healthcare worker cohort in London, UK, was used, with weekly nasopharyngeal swab PCR tests and blood sampling performed. Healthcare workers were enrolled in the week of the UK lockdown, from 23 to 31 March 2020, and were followed every week for up to roughly 15 weeks. The TCR was taken from an adult who was a healthcare worker with PCR-confirmed SARS-CoV-2 infection or an uninfected control (not recorded which). Specimen: whole blood, collected at baseline.

The CDR3 protein is CASHGASGRTDTQYF. In nucleotide form, the sequence is TGTGCCAGCCACGGGGCTAGCGGACGCACAGATACGCAGTATTTT. Recombination connected TRBV12-3 or TRBV12-4 to TRBJ2-3, and 7 junctional nucleotides match TRBD2. The CDR3 spans 15 residues, from the cysteine through the phenylalanine. The kept DNA is CDR3 alone, 45 bases in frame from the first base. V is pruned by 8 bases and J by 1 base, leaving 9 bases of the junction without a gene match.